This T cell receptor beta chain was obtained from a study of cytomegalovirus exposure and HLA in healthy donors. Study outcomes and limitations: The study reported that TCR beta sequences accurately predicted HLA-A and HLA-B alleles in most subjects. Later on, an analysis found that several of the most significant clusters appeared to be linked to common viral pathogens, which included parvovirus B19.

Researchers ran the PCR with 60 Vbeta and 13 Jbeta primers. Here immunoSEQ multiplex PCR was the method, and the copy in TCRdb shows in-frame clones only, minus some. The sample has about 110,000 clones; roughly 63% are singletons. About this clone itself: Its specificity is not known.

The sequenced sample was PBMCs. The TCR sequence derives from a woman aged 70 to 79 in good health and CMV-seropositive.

The CDR3 sequence: CASSYGRQGARNEQFF. Here the CDR3 DNA reads TGTGCCAGCAGTTACGGGAGACAGGGGGCGAGGAATGAGCAGTTCTTC. The chain employs TRBV6-5 and TRBJ2-1; TRBD1 matches at 10 bases. V shed 2 bases and J 7 bases; nucleotides not matched to a gene: 8. Germline lookup yields CDR1 MNHEY and CDR2 SVGAGI. The CDR3 has 16 amino acids.